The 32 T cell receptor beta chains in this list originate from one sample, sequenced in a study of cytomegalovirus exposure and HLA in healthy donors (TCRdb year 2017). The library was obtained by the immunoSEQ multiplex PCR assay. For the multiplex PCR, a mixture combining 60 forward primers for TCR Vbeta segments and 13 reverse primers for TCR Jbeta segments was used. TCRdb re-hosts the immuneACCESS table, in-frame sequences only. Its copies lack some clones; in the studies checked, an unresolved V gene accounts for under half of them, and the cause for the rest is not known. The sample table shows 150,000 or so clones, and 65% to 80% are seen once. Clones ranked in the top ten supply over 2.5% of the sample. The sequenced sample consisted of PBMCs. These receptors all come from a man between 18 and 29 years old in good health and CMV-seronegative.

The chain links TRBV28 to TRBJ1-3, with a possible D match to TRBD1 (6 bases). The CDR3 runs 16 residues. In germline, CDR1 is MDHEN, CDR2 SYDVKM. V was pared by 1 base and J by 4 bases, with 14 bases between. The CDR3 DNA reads TGTGCCAGCAGTTTATCAGACAGGCTGGGGGGAAACACCATATATTTT. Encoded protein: CASSLSDRLGGNTIYF.

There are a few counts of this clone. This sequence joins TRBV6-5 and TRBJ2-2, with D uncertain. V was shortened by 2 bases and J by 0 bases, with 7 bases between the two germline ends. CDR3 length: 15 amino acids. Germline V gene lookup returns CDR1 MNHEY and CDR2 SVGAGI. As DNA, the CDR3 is TGTGCCAGCAGTTACGTGGCAGCGAACACCGGGGAGCTGTTTTTT. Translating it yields CASSYVAANTGELFF.

The CDR3 spells CASSATGTNTEAFF. Written as DNA, the CDR3 is TGTGCCAGCAGTGCAACCGGGACTAACACTGAAGCTTTCTTT. The rearrangement joins TRBV2 to TRBJ1-1; possibly TRBD1 for D (5 bases). The CDR3 consists of 14 residues. CDR1 SNHLY and CDR2 FYNNEI come from the germline V gene. Trimming took 4 bases from V and 2 from J, leaving 11 bases between them.

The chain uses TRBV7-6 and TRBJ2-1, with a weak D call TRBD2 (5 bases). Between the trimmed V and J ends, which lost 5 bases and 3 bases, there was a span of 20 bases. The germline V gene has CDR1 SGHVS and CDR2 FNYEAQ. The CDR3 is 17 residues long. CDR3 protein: CASSPWAGEGFYNEQFF. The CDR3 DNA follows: TGTGCCAGCAGCCCCTGGGCGGGTGAGGGCTTCTACAATGAGCAGTTCTTC.

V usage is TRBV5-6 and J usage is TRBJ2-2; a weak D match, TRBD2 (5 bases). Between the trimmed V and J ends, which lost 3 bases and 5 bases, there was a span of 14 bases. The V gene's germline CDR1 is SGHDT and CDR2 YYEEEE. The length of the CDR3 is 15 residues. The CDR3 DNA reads TGTGCCAGCAGCTCCCGCGCGGGTCTTACCGGGGAGCTGTTTTTT. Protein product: CASSSRAGLTGELFF.

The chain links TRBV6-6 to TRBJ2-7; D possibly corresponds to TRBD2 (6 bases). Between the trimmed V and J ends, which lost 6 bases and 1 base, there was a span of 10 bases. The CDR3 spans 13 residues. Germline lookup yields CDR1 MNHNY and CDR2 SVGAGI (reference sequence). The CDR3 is CASSLAGSYEQYV. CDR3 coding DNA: TGTGCCAGCAGCCTGGCGGGGTCCTACGAGCAGTACGTC.

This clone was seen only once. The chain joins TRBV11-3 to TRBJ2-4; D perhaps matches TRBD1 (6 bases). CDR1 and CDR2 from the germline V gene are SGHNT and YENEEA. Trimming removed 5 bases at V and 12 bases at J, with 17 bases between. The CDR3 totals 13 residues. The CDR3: CASSLGQKDSQYF. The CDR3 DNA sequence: TGTGCCAGCAGCCTAGGACAGAAGGACAGTCAGTACTTC.

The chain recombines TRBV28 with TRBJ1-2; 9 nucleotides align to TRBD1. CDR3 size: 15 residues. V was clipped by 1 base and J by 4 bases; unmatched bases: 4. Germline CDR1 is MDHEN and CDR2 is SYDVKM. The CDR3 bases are TGTGCCAGCAGTTTATTGGGACAGGGACGCTATGGCTACACCTTC. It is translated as CASSLLGQGRYGYTF.

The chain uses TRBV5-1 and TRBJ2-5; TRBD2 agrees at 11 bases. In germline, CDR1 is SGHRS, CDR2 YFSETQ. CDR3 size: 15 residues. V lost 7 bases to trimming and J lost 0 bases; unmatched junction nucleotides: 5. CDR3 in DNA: TGCGCCAGCTTTCTAGCGGGGGGATACCAAGAGACCCAGTACTTC. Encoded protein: CASFLAGGYQETQYF.

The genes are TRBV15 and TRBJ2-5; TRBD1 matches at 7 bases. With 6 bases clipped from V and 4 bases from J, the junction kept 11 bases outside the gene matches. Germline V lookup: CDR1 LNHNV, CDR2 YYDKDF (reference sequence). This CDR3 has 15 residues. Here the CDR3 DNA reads TGTGCCACCAGAAGGGTTACAGGGGCCGGAGAGACCCAGTACTTC. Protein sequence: CATRRVTGAGETQYF.

For the CDR3, the DNA is TGTGCCAGCAGTTTATCGGGCCCGGGACTAGCTGGGGAGACCCAGTACTTC. Translation gives CASSLSGPGLAGETQYF. The rearrangement uses TRBV27 and TRBJ2-5; the match to TRBD2 covers 9 bases. V dropped 0 bases and J dropped 5; count of bases not matched to a gene: 10. CDR3 length: 17 amino acids. Germline V gives CDR1 MNHEY, CDR2 SMNVEV (reference sequence).

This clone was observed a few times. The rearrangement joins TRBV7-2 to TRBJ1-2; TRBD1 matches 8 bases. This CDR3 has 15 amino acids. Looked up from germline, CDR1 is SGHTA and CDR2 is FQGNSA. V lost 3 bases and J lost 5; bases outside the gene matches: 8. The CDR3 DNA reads TGTGCCAGCAGCTTCCCCCCAGGGGGCAGTTATGGCTACACCTTC. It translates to CASSFPPGGSYGYTF. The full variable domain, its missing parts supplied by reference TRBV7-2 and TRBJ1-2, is GAGVSQSPSNKVTEKGKDVELRCDPISGHTALYWYRQSLGQGLEFLIYFQGNSAPDKSGLPSDRFSAERTGGSVSTLTIQRTQQEDSAVYLCASSFPPGGSYGYTFGSGTRLTVV.

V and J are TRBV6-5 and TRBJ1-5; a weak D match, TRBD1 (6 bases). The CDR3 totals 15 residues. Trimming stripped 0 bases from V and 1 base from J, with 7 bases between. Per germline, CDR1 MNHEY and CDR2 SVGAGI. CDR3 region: CASSYSGQSNQPQHF. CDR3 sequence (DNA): TGTGCCAGCAGTTACTCGGGACAAAGCAATCAGCCCCAGCATTTT.

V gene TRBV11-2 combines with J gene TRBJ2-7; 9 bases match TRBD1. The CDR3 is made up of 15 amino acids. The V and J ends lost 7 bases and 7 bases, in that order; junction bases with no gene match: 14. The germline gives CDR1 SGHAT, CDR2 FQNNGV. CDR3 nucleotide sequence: TGTGCCAGCACCTGGTCGGGGACAGGGCGGGGAGAGCAGTACTTC. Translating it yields CASTWSGTGRGEQYF.

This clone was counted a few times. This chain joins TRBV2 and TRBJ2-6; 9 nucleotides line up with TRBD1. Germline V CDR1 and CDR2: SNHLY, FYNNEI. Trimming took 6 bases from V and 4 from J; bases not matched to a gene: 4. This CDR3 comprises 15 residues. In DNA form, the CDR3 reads TGTGCCAGCAGGAACAGGGGGCCCGGGGCCAACGTCCTGACTTTC. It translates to CASRNRGPGANVLTF.

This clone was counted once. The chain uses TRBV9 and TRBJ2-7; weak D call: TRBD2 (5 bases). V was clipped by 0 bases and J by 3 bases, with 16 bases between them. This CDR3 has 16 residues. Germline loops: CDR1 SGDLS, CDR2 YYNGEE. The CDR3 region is CASSVEPGGYHYEQYF. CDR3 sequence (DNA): TGTGCCAGCAGCGTAGAGCCAGGCGGGTACCACTACGAGCAGTACTTC.

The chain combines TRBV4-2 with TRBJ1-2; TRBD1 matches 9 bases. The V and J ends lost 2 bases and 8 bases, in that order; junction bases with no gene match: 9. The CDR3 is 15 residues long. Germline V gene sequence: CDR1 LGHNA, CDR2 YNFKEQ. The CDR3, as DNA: TGTGCCAGCAGCCAATCCCGGGACAGGGTCGGCGGCTACACCTTC. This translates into CASSQSRDRVGGYTF.

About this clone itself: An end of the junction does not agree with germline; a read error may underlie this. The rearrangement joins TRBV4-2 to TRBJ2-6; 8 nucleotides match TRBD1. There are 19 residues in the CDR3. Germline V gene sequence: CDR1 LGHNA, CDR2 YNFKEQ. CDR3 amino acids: CASSQDPGTGRSGANGLTF. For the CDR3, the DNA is TGTGCCAGCAGCCAAGACCCCGGGACAGGACGCTCTGGGGCCAACGGCCTGACTTTC.

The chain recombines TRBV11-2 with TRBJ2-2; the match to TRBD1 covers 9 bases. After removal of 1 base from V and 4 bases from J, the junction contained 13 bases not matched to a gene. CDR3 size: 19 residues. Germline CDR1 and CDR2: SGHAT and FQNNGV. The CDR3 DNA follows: TGTGCCAGCAGCTTAGGGAGGACAGGGGTCATGAGGGGCACCGGGGAGCTGTTTTTT. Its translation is CASSLGRTGVMRGTGELFF.

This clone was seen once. The CDR3 DNA follows: TGTGCCAGCAGCTTAAAAGGAGGGGTGAACACTGAAGCTTTCTTT. Translated: CASSLKGGVNTEAFF. The genes are TRBV11-2 and TRBJ1-1; D is perhaps TRBD1 (5 bases). The V end was cut by 2 bases, the J end by 0 bases, with 10 bases between. Germline assignment: CDR1 SGHAT and CDR2 FQNNGV. The CDR3 runs to 15 residues.

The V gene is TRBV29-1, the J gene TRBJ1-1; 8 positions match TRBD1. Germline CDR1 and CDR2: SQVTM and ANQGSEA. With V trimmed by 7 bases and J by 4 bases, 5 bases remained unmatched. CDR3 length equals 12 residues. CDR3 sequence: CSGRTGITEAFF. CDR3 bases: TGCAGCGGACGGACAGGGATCACTGAAGCTTTCTTT.

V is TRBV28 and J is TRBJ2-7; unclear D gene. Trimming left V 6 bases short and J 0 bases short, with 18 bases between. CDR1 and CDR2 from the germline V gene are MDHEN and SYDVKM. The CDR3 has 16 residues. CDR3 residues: CASSYFRLSSSYEQYV. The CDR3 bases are TGTGCCAGCAGCTACTTCCGACTTTCCAGCTCCTACGAGCAGTACGTC.

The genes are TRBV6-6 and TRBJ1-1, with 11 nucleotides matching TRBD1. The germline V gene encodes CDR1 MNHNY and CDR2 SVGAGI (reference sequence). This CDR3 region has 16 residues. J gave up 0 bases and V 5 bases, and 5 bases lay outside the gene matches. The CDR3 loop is CASSPGTGGMNTEAFF. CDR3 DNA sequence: TGTGCCAGCAGTCCGGGGACAGGGGGAATGAACACTGAAGCTTTCTTT.

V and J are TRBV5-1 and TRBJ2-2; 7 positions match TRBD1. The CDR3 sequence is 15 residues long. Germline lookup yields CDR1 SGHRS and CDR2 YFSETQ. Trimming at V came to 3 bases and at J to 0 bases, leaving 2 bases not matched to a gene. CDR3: CASSWGTANTGELFF. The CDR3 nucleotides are TGCGCCAGCAGCTGGGGGACAGCGAACACCGGGGAGCTGTTTTTT.

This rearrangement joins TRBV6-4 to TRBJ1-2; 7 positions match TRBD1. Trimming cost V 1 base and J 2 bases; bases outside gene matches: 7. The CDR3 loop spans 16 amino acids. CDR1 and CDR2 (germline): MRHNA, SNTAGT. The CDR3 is CASSDFNRGPNYGYTF. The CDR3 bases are TGTGCCAGCAGTGACTTCAACAGGGGACCCAACTATGGCTACACCTTC.

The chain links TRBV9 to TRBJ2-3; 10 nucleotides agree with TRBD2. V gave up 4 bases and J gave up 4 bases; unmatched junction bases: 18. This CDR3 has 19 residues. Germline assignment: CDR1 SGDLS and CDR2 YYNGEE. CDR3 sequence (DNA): TGTGCCAGCAGCCCGAGGTCCCCCTCAGCGGGGGGGCCCCCAGATACGCAGTATTTT. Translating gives CASSPRSPSAGGPPDTQYF.

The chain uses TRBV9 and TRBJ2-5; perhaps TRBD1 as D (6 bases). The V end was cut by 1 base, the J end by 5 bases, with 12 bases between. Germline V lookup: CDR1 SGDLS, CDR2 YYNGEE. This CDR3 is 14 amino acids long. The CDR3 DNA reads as TGTGCCAGCAGCGTATCCAGGGGTGGGGAGACCCAGTACTTC. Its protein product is CASSVSRGGETQYF.

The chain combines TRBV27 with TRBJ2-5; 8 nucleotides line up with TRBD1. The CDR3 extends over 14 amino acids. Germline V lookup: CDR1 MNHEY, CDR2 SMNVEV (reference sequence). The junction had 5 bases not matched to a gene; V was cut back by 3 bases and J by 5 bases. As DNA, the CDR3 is TGTGCCAGCAGTTTCCGGACAGGGAAGGAGACCCAGTACTTC. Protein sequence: CASSFRTGKETQYF.

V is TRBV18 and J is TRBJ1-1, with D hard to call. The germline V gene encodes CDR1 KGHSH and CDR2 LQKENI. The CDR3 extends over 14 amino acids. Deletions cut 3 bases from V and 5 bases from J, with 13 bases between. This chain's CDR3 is CASSPDSSSTEAFF. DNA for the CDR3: TGTGCCAGCTCACCTGATAGCAGTTCTACTGAAGCTTTCTTT.

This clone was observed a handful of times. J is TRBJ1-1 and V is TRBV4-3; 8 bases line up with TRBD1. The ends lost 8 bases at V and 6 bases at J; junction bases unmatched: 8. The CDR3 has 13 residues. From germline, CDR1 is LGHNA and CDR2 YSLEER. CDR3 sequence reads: CASGRQGMAEAFF. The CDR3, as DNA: TGCGCCAGCGGGCGACAGGGGATGGCTGAAGCTTTCTTT.

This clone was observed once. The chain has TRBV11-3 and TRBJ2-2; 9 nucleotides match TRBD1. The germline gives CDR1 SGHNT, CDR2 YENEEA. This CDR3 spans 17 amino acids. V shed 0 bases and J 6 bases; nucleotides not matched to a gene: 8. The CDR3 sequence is CASSLDAGTGYAGELFF. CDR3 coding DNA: TGTGCCAGCAGCTTAGACGCCGGGACAGGGTACGCCGGGGAGCTGTTTTTT.

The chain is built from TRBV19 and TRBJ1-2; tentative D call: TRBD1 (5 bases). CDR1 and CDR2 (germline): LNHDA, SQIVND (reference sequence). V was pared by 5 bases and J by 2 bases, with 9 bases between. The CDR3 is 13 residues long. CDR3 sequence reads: CASSQDKNYGYTF. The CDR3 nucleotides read TGTGCCAGTAGTCAGGACAAGAACTATGGCTACACCTTC.